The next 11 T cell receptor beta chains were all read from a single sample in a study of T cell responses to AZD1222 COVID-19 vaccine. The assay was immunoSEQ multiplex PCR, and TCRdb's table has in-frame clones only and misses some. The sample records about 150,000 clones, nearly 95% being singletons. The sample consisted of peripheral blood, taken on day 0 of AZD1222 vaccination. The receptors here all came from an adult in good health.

This CDR3 reads CASSTRGSTDSGANVLTF. The CDR3 nucleotides read TGTGCCAGTAGTACCCGAGGCTCGACAGACTCTGGGGCCAACGTCCTGACTTTC. This chain connects TRBV19 to TRBJ2-6; TRBD1 is a possible D gene (5 bases). The length of the CDR3 is 18 residues. Germline V CDR1 and CDR2: LNHDA, SQIVND (reference sequence). The V and J ends lost 4 bases and 0 bases respectively, with 16 bases between them.

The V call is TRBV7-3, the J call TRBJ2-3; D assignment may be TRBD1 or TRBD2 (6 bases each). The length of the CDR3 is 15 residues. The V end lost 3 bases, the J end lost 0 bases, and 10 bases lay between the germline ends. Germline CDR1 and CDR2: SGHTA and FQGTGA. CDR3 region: CASSFGGHSTDTQYF. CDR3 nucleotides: TGTGCCAGCAGCTTCGGGGGACATAGCACAGATACGCAGTATTTT.

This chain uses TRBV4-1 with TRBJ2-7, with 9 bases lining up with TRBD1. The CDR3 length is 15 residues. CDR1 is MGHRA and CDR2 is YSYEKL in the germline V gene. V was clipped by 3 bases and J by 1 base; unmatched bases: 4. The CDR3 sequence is CASSHPGTGSYEQYF. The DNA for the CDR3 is TGCGCCAGCAGCCACCCGGGGACAGGGTCCTACGAGCAGTACTTC.

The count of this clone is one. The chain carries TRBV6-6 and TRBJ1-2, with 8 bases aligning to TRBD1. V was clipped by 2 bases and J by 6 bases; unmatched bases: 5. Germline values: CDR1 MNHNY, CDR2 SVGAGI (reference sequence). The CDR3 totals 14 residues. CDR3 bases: TGTGCCAGCAGTTACACAGGGGGGATGGATGGCTACACCTTC. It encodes CASSYTGGMDGYTF.

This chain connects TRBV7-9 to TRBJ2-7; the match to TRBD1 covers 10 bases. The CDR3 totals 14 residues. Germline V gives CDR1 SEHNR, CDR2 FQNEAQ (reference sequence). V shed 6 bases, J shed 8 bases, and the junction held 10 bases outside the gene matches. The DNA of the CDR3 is TGTGCCAGCAGTCCCCCGGGACAGGGGTCTAAGCAGTACTTC. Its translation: CASSPPGQGSKQYF.

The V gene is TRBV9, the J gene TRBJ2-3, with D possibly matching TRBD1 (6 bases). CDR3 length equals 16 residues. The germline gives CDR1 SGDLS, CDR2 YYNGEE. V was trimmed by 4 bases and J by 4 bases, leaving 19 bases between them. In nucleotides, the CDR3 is TGTGCCAGCAGCCCAACAGGGTTAGATAACGCAGATACGCAGTATTTT. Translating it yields CASSPTGLDNADTQYF.

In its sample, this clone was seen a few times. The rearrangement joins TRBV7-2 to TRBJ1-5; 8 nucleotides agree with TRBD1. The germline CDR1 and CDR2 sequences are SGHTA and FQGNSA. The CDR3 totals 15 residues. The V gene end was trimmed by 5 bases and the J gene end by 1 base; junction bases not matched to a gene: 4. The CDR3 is CASSPWTGSNQPQHF. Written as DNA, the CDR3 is TGTGCCAGCAGCCCCTGGACAGGGAGCAATCAGCCCCAGCATTTT.

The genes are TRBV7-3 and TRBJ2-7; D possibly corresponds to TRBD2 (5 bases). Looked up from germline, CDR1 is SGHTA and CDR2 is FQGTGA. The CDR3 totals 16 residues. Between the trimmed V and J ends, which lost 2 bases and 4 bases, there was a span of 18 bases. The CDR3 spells CASSLSGGGPRYEQYF. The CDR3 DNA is TGTGCCAGCAGCTTATCGGGCGGCGGGCCGAGATACGAGCAGTACTTC.

The CDR3 DNA follows: TGTGCCAGCAGCTTGGGGATTTTCGACAGGGGATCGGAGACCCAGTACTTC. Translated, it gives CASSLGIFDRGSETQYF. This chain uses TRBV5-4 with TRBJ2-5, with 8 bases matching TRBD1. The CDR3 spans 17 residues. Trimming took 0 bases from V and 5 from J; bases not matched to a gene: 12. Germline values: CDR1 SGHNT, CDR2 YYREEE (reference sequence).

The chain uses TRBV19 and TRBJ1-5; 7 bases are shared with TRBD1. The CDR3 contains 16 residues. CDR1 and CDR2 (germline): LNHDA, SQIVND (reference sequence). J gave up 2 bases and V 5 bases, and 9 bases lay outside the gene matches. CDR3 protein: CASSLEGQSGNQPQHF. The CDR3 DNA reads TGTGCCAGTAGTTTGGAGGGACAGTCTGGCAATCAGCCCCAGCATTTT.

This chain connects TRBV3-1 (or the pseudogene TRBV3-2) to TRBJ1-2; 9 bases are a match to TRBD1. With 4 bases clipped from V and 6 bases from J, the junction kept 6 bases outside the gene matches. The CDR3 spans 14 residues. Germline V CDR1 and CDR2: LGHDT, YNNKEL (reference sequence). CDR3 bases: TGTGCCAGCAGCCTACCGGGACAGGGAAATGGCTACACCTTC. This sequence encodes CASSLPGQGNGYTF.